Included here is one T cell receptor beta chain sequence, with context. TCRdb recomputed calls from the reads with MiXCR, one row per CDR3 protein. The table has nearly 450,000 distinct CDR3 sequences, roughly a third seen once. This sample was taken from a study of T cell repertoires in cytomegalovirus infection. What was sequenced was PBMCs. The sequence came from a human donor in good health (CMV status not recorded). Some clones in this sample may be carry-over from other donors' samples.

The CDR3 DNA follows: TGCAGTGCTAGAGGGACAGGGGTGGTAGATACGCAGTATTTT. It is translated as CSARGTGVVDTQYF. The chain links TRBV20-1 to TRBJ2-3, with 9 bases matching TRBD1. V shed 1 base, J shed 5 bases, and the junction held 4 bases outside the gene matches. The CDR3 loop spans 14 amino acids. Germline assignment: CDR1 DFQATT and CDR2 SNEGSKA (reference sequence).